A selection of T cell receptor beta chains follows, all from one sample in a study of shared clonotypes between healthy human individuals. The repertoire was sequenced with immunoSEQ multiplex PCR; TCRdb's copy has only in-frame clones and lacks some. The sample lists about 980,000 clones, about three quarters seen once, with nearly 1.5% in the top ten. Sequenced sample: memory CD4+ T cells sorted from blood. These receptors all stem from a man younger than 35 in good health. Each CDR3 is given with its conserved first and last residue. A D gene is named only where the DNA matches it firmly. Clone size appears in some rows only: once, few, many, or a class for an expanded clone.

>12|TRBJ2-2|NA|NA|TRBV29-1
CSVPQGIGELFF
TGCAGCGTTCCGCAGGGGATCGGGGAGCTGTTTTTT
>16|TRBJ2-4|NA|NA|TRBV11-3
CASSSRTALKGNIQYF
TGTGCCAGCAGCTCTCGGACAGCTCTAAAGGGAAACATTCAGTACTTC
>16|TRBJ1-5|NA|TRBD1|TRBV2
CASSEVGGAVGQPQHF
TGTGCCAGCAGTGAAGTAGGGGGCGCGGTTGGTCAGCCCCAGCATTTT
>14|TRBJ1-1|NA|NA|TRBV18
CASSPYERKLAAFF
TGTGCCAGCTCACCATACGAGAGGAAACTGGCAGCTTTCTTT
>14|TRBJ1-1|NA|NA|TRBV9
CASSVEGRHTEAFF
TGTGCCAGCAGCGTAGAAGGCAGACACACTGAAGCTTTCTTT
>16|TRBJ2-5|NA|NA|TRBV28
CASSLLTLGGGETQYF
TGTGCCAGCAGTTTACTGACTCTAGGGGGGGGCGAGACCCAGTACTTC
>15|TRBJ1-2|NA|TRBD1|TRBV5-4
CASSGRQGTFNGYTF
TGTGCCAGCAGCGGAAGACAGGGAACTTTCAATGGCTACACCTTC
>18|TRBJ1-3|NA|NA|TRBV9
CASSLFPSPTVSGNTIYF
TGTGCCAGCAGCCTTTTTCCATCTCCGACAGTTTCTGGAAACACCATATATTTT
>14|TRBJ1-2|NA|TRBD1|TRBV2
CARTLGTGMDGYTF
TGTGCCAGAACCTTGGGGACAGGGATGGATGGCTACACCTTC
>15|TRBJ2-7|NA|NA|TRBV5-6
CASSFRRPSPGEQYF
TGTGCCAGCAGCTTCAGAAGGCCCAGCCCAGGCGAGCAGTACTTC
>13|TRBJ2-7|NA|TRBD2|TRBV5-4
CASSPGGAYEQYF
TGTGCCAGCAGCCCGGGGGGAGCCTACGAGCAGTACTTC
>14|TRBJ2-7|few|TRBD1|TRBV2
CASSELGQGNEQYF
TGTGCCAGCAGTGAATTAGGACAGGGGAACGAGCAGTACTTC
>12|TRBJ2-7|NA|NA|TRBV28
CASSLTGYEQYF
TGTGCCAGCAGTCTGACAGGCTACGAGCAGTACTTC
>15|TRBJ2-3|few|TRBD2|TRBV6-1
CASPGGTSGTDTQYF
TGTGCCAGCCCGGGAGGGACTAGCGGCACAGATACGCAGTATTTT
>15|TRBJ1-6|NA|NA|TRBV18
CASSPTYSYNSPLHF
TGTGCCAGCTCACCGACTTACTCCTATAATTCACCCCTCCACTTT
>15|TRBJ2-3|once|TRBD1|TRBV18
CASSPGRTGADTQYF
TGTGCCAGCTCACCAGGAAGGACAGGGGCAGATACGCAGTATTTT
>11|TRBJ2-2|NA|NA|TRBV27
CASTPFGELFF
TGTGCCAGCACCCCGTTCGGGGAGCTGTTTTTT
>15|TRBJ1-6|NA|NA|TRBV27
CASSKGDTYNSPLHF
TGTGCCAGCAGCAAAGGGGACACCTATAATTCACCCCTCCACTTT
>13|TRBJ1-6|NA|TRBD1|TRBV4-3
CASSQDRDRDLHF
TGCGCCAGCAGCCAAGACCGGGACAGAGACCTCCACTTT
>17|TRBJ2-2|NA|TRBD2|TRBV7-2
CASSFQTSGRNTGELFF
TGTGCCAGCAGCTTCCAAACTAGCGGGAGGAACACCGGGGAGCTGTTTTTT
>18|TRBJ1-3|NA|NA|TRBV11-2
CAGRAGLQSGPTVDTIYF
TGTGCCGGCCGGGCCGGACTGCAGTCCGGGCCAACCGTGGACACCATATATTTT
>16|TRBJ2-2|few|TRBD1|TRBV19
CASSPRDRGPGGELFF
TGTGCCAGTAGTCCCCGGGACAGGGGGCCTGGCGGGGAGCTGTTTTTT
>14|TRBJ1-1|NA|TRBD1|TRBV28
CASSLVRGHDEAFF
TGTGCCAGCAGTCTCGTAAGGGGGCATGATGAAGCTTTCTTT
>17|TRBJ2-2|few|NA|TRBV7-9
CASSLGYYPPNTGELFF
TGTGCCAGCAGCTTAGGATACTACCCTCCGAACACCGGGGAGCTGTTTTTT
>13|TRBJ2-5|few|TRBD2|TRBV10-1
CASSETTSGTQYF
TGCGCCAGCAGTGAGACCACTAGCGGGACCCAGTACTTC
>12|TRBJ2-7|NA|NA|TRBV18
CASSPARDEQYF
TGTGCCAGCTCACCTGCTCGCGACGAGCAGTACTTC
>15|TRBJ2-1|NA|TRBD2|TRBV5-1
CASSSRTSSYNEQFF
TGCGCCAGCAGCTCACGGACTAGCTCCTACAATGAGCAGTTCTTC
>17|TRBJ1-2|NA|NA|TRBV7-9
CASSLTPGPLPQFGYTF
TGTGCCAGCAGCTTAACACCGGGACCTCTGCCGCAGTTTGGCTACACCTTC
>15|TRBJ2-7|once|TRBD1|TRBV6-6
CASSYSGTGSYEQYF
TGTGCCAGCAGTTATTCCGGGACAGGCTCCTACGAGCAGTACTTC
>14|TRBJ2-7|NA|NA|TRBV2
CASSELGGSYEQYF
TGTGCCAGCAGTGAACTAGGGGGGTCCTACGAGCAGTACTTC
>14|TRBJ2-2|NA|NA|TRBV7-7
CASSLGDGFGELFF
TGTGCTAGCAGCTTAGGAGACGGGTTCGGGGAGCTGTTTTTT
>15|TRBJ2-7|NA|TRBD2|TRBV5-1
CASSPPSGNSYEQYF
TGCGCCAGCAGCCCCCCGAGCGGGAACTCCTACGAGCAGTACTTC
>15|TRBJ1-4|NA|NA|TRBV5-6
CASSVTGTANEKLFF
TGTGCCAGCAGCGTAACCGGGACTGCTAATGAAAAACTGTTTTTT
>15|TRBJ2-3|NA|TRBD2|TRBV9
CASSPLAGALDTQYF
TGTGCCAGCAGCCCATTAGCGGGAGCTTTAGATACGCAGTATTTT
>15|TRBJ1-5|NA|TRBD1|TRBV2
CASMGQGLGNQPQHF
TGTGCCAGCATGGGACAGGGCCTCGGAAATCAGCCCCAGCATTTT
>16|TRBJ1-1|NA|NA|TRBV7-9
CASSLYPRNLNTEAFF
TGTGCCAGCAGCCTATACCCCAGGAACCTGAACACTGAAGCTTTCTTT
>14|TRBJ1-1|NA|NA|TRBV6-1
CASTGSGLQTEAFF
TGTGCCAGCACCGGGTCCGGACTACAAACTGAAGCTTTCTTT
>15|TRBJ2-1|NA|NA|TRBV5-1
CASSFLTGSYNEQFF
TGCGCCAGCAGCTTTCTTACAGGATCCTACAATGAGCAGTTCTTC
>14|TRBJ1-5|once|NA|TRBV6-1
CASSPDSKNQPQHF
TGTGCCAGCAGTCCGGACAGTAAGAATCAGCCCCAGCATTTT
>13|TRBJ2-7|once|TRBD2|TRBV2
CASRGLGTLEQYF
TGTGCCAGCAGGGGACTAGGAACCCTCGAGCAGTACTTC
>17|TRBJ1-5|NA|TRBD1|TRBV7-6
CASSSGTGGFGNQPQHF
TGTGCCAGCAGCTCCGGGACAGGGGGATTTGGCAATCAGCCCCAGCATTTT
>14|TRBJ1-5|few|NA|TRBV7-9
CASSLGPGNQPQHF
TGTGCCAGCAGCTTAGGTCCGGGGAATCAGCCCCAGCATTTT
>16|TRBJ2-1|NA|TRBD2|TRBV25-1
CASSPPSGSSYNEQFF
TGTGCCAGCAGTCCTCCCAGCGGGAGCTCCTACAATGAGCAGTTCTTC
>15|TRBJ2-1|NA|TRBD2|TRBV11-2
CASSLDSASGSVLFF
TGTGCCAGCAGCTTAGATTCGGCTAGCGGGAGTGTACTGTTCTTC
>15|TRBJ1-3|NA|NA|TRBV6-5
CASSDGGGAGNTIYF
TGTGCCAGCAGCGACGGTGGCGGGGCTGGAAACACCATATATTTT
>13|TRBJ1-1|once|NA|TRBV11-2
CASLPTGNTEAFF
TGTGCCAGCCTTCCGACAGGAAACACTGAAGCTTTCTTT
>12|TRBJ2-1|NA|NA|TRBV10-3
CAISEGGSEQFF
TGTGCCATCAGTGAAGGGGGAAGTGAGCAGTTCTTC
>16|TRBJ2-1|few|TRBD2|TRBV6-4
CASSGLGAGGQGEQFF
TGTGCCAGCAGTGGCCTAGGTGCGGGAGGGCAGGGTGAGCAGTTCTTC
>15|TRBJ1-2|NA|TRBD1|TRBV4-2
CASSQDRGRTGGYTF
TGTGCCAGCAGCCAAGATAGGGGGAGGACAGGAGGCTACACCTTC
>15|TRBJ1-2|NA|NA|TRBV6-1
CASSDKTRGVYGYTF
TGTGCCAGCAGTGATAAGACGCGTGGGGTCTATGGCTACACCTTC
>12|TRBJ1-1|few|NA|TRBV19
CAVTGVGTEAFF
TGTGCCGTTACGGGAGTGGGGACTGAAGCTTTCTTT
>12|TRBJ2-3|NA|NA|TRBV2
CASSINTDTQYF
TGTGCCAGCAGTATAAACACAGATACGCAGTATTTT
>15|TRBJ1-4|few|TRBD1|TRBV7-9
CASSFSSGGDEKLFF
TGTGCCAGCAGTTTCAGTTCAGGGGGGGATGAAAAACTGTTTTTT
>15|TRBJ2-3|NA|TRBD2|TRBV9
CASTKDGSGADTQYF
TGTGCCAGCACCAAGGACGGTAGCGGGGCGGATACGCAGTATTTT
>14|TRBJ1-1|NA|NA|TRBV5-1
CASMVGSMNTEAFF
TGCGCCAGCATGGTCGGATCTATGAACACTGAAGCTTTCTTT
>13|TRBJ2-5|NA|TRBD2|TRBV29-1
CSVGGGAQETQYF
TGCAGCGTTGGCGGGGGGGCCCAAGAGACCCAGTACTTC
>12|TRBJ2-3|NA|TRBD2|TRBV4-1
CAIGTSGDTQYF
TGCGCCATCGGGACTAGCGGTGATACGCAGTATTTT
>12|TRBJ1-2|NA|NA|TRBV7-6
CASSFRGHGYTF
TGTGCCAGCAGCTTCCGGGGACATGGCTACACCTTC
>14|TRBJ2-2|NA|NA|TRBV14
CASTRARNTGELFF
TGTGCCAGCACCAGGGCCAGGAACACCGGGGAGCTGTTTTTT
>16|TRBJ2-7|NA|TRBD2|TRBV2
CASSLGLAGTLSEQYF
TGTGCCAGCAGTCTGGGACTAGCCGGGACGCTTAGTGAGCAGTACTTC